The 24 T cell receptor beta chains given below trace back to one sample, sequenced in a study of regulatory T cells in long-lasting Graves disease. Relying on iRepertoire HTBI primers and Arm-PCR of CDR3 regions, the team built TCR beta libraries. TCRdb reprocessed the multiplex PCR reads via MiXCR and lists one record per CDR3 protein. The table records 350,000 to 400,000 distinct CDR3 sequences, 15% to 20% of them present only once. The time point was: newly diagnosed GD, antithyroid drugs for less than 3 months. The TCR library was prepared using RNA isolated from PBMCs. The same data also went into a second study, on T cells in Graves' hyperthyroidism and ophthalmopathy.

Sequencing was performed on peripheral blood mononuclear cells (PBMCs), taken at new diagnosis, from a patient treated with antithyroid drugs. Receptors originate from a woman between 18 and 29 years old with Graves disease.

This clonotype was detected ten times or more. The chain recombines TRBV5-4 with TRBJ2-1; 8 nucleotides match TRBD2. This CDR3 is built from 17 residues. V lost 8 bases, J lost 6 bases, and 19 bases stayed unmatched. Per germline, CDR1 SGHNT and CDR2 YYREEE (reference sequence). CDR3 protein: CASRQRGGAGGTNEQFF. The CDR3 nucleotides read TGTGCCAGTCGCCAGAGAGGAGGGGCGGGGGGCACCAATGAGCAGTTCTTC.

This clonotype was recorded at least ten times. This chain links TRBV10-1 with TRBJ2-5, with D possibly being TRBD1 (5 bases). Trimming pared 4 bases from V and 3 bases from J, leaving 18 bases between. Germline V gives CDR1 WNHNN, CDR2 SYGVQD (reference sequence). The CDR3 is made up of 16 amino acids. The CDR3 coding sequence is TGCGCCAGCAGTGGTAAGGCGGACATTCGCAAAGAGACCCAGTACTTC. As protein: CASSGKADIRKETQYF.

Worth noting for this clonotype: The junction departs from the called germline gene at one end, perhaps through a read error. The chain employs TRBV5-1 and TRBJ1-1; TRBD1 matches at 8 bases. This CDR3 comprises 14 residues. CDR1 and CDR2 from the germline V gene are SGHRS and YFSETQ. The CDR3 loop is CAGSLTGENTEAFF. CDR3 nucleotide sequence: TGCGCCGGCAGCTTGACAGGGGAGAACACTGAAGCTTTCTTT. Full variable domain (missing parts from reference TRBV5-1 and TRBJ1-1): KAGVTQTPRYLIKTRGQQVTLSCSPISGHRSVSWYQQTPGQGLQFLFEYFSETQRNKGNFPGRFSGRQFSNSRSEMNVSTLELGDSALYLCAGSLTGENTEAFFGQGTRLTVV.

The gene calls are TRBV19 and TRBJ2-1; 10 bases line up with TRBD1. Germline trimming cut 8 bases from V and 7 bases from J; bases unmatched to any gene: 29. This CDR3 comprises 21 residues. Germline CDR1 and CDR2: LNHDA and SQIVND (reference sequence). DNA for the CDR3: TGTGCCAGTCTCCCTTCTGGGCGCGCGAAGAAGGGACAGGGGTCGGGAAATGAGCAGTTCTTC. Its translation: CASLPSGRAKKGQGSGNEQFF.

The sample holds many counts of this clonotype. The chain joins TRBV20-1 to TRBJ2-5; D may be TRBD2 (6 bases). Per the germline V gene, CDR1 is DFQATT and CDR2 is SNEGSKA (reference sequence). Deletions cut 0 bases from V and 7 bases from J, with 9 bases between. This CDR3 is 12 amino acids long. The CDR3 nucleotides are TGCAGTGCTAGAGATCTGCGGGGGACCCAGTACTTC. This codes for CSARDLRGTQYF.

The chain carries TRBV7-3 and TRBJ2-3; D gene uncertain. Germline V gives CDR1 SGHTA, CDR2 FQGTGA. Trimming stripped 2 bases from V and 1 base from J, with 13 bases between. This CDR3 region has 16 residues. In nucleotides, the CDR3 is TGTGCCAGCAGCTTAGAGGCTTTACGGGGCACAGATACGCAGTATTTT. Translated: CASSLEALRGTDTQYF.

In this sample, this clonotype turned up many times. V usage is TRBV3-1 and J usage is TRBJ2-2, with D unclear. This CDR3 is built from 13 residues. Deletions cut 4 bases from V and 7 bases from J, with 10 bases between. Germline V CDR1 and CDR2: LGHDT, YNNKEL (reference sequence). CDR3 DNA sequence: TGTGCCAGCAGCCCTTTGATATACGGGGAGCTGTTTTTT. Translating gives CASSPLIYGELFF.

This clonotype was counted a few times. The rearrangement uses TRBV12-5 and TRBJ2-1, with D uncertain. Looked up from germline, CDR1 is LGHNT and CDR2 is FRNRAP. Trimming removed 8 bases at V and 8 bases at J, with 16 bases between. The CDR3 length is 13 residues. CDR3 sequence: CASSQLGMHEQFF. The CDR3 nucleotides are TGTGCTAGTTCACAATTGGGTATGCATGAGCAGTTCTTC.

This clonotype was seen at least ten times. V gene TRBV12-5 combines with J gene TRBJ2-1; D is uncertain. The CDR3 runs to 12 residues. V lost 6 bases to trimming and J lost 7 bases, with 10 bases between them. Germline-derived CDR1 and CDR2 are LGHNT and FRNRAP. CDR3 protein: CASGGLRNEQFF. CDR3 in DNA: TGTGCTAGTGGGGGTCTAAGAAATGAGCAGTTCTTC.

This chain connects TRBV2 to TRBJ2-3, with 7 bases fitting TRBD1. CDR1 SNHLY and CDR2 FYNNEI come from the germline V gene. The length of the CDR3 is 13 residues. J was trimmed by 5 bases and V by 7 bases; bases with no gene match: 6. CDR3 protein: CASTPGGGDTQYF. The CDR3, as DNA: TGTGCCAGCACTCCAGGGGGTGGAGATACGCAGTATTTT.

Only a few counts were recorded for this clonotype. This sequence joins TRBV9 and TRBJ2-1; unclear D gene. Trimming removed 2 bases from V and 0 bases from J, with 12 bases in between. This CDR3 is 16 amino acids long. In germline, CDR1 is SGDLS, CDR2 YYNGEE. CDR3 loop: CASSVTGSTSYNEQFF. The CDR3 nucleotides read TGTGCCAGCAGCGTGACGGGCTCAACCTCCTACAATGAGCAGTTCTTC.

V is TRBV13 and J is TRBJ2-6; no clear D. The V end lost 5 bases, the J end lost 2 bases, and 10 bases lay between the germline ends. The CDR3 contains 15 residues. The germline CDR1 and CDR2 sequences are PRHDT and FYEKMQ (reference sequence). In DNA form, the CDR3 reads TGTGCCAGCAGCCAACCTAATGCTGGGGCCAACGTCCTGACTTTC. Its protein product is CASSQPNAGANVLTF.

This clonotype was found many times. The junction differs from germline at one of its ends, possibly a read error. J is TRBJ2-7 and V is TRBV5-1; D possibly corresponds to TRBD1 (5 bases). Germline V CDR1 and CDR2: SGHRS, YFSETQ. This CDR3 spans 13 amino acids. The CDR3 loop is CASSLQASYEQYF. The DNA of the CDR3 is TGTGCCAGCAGCTTACAGGCGTCCTACGAGCAGTACTTC.

This clonotype came up a few times. This may come from a read error, since a much larger clone is one base off. The missing conserved phenylalanine or tryptophan at the end of this CDR3 makes a read error likely. This rearrangement joins TRBV3-1 to TRBJ1-3, with D hard to call. Germline assignment: CDR1 LGHDT and CDR2 YNNKEL (reference sequence). The ends were cut back, 1 base at V and 4 bases at J, with 5 bases in the middle. The CDR3 spans 13 residues. CDR3 residues: CASSQVAGNTIYS. The DNA for the CDR3 is TGTGCCAGCAGCCAAGTCGCAGGAAACACCATATATTCT.

This clonotype has ten or more counts. V and J are TRBV11-2 and TRBJ1-1; D call uncertain. Looked up from germline, CDR1 is SGHAT and CDR2 is FQNNGV. Trimming took 0 bases from V and 0 from J, leaving 11 bases between them. This CDR3 spans 16 amino acids. For the CDR3, the DNA is TGTGCCAGCAGCTTAGAGTTCGGGCGGATGAACACTGAAGCTTTCTTT. It translates to CASSLEFGRMNTEAFF.

V is TRBV19 and J is TRBJ2-7; TRBD2 might be the D (7 bases). The CDR3 runs 15 residues. V was cut by 5 bases and J by 4 bases, with 18 bases left in between. CDR1 and CDR2 from the germline V gene are LNHDA and SQIVND (reference sequence). CDR3 coding DNA: TGTGCCAGTAGTTACGACGGGGGGCAGCCTTACGAGCAGTACTTC. Its translation is CASSYDGGQPYEQYF.

This clonotype appeared a few times. This sequence joins TRBV15 and TRBJ2-1, with a weak D call TRBD2 (6 bases). The CDR3 runs to 16 residues. The germline CDR1 and CDR2 sequences are LNHNV and YYDKDF (reference sequence). V was trimmed by 4 bases and J by 6 bases, leaving 19 bases between them. The chain's CDR3 is CATSKRRDLLTNEQFF. CDR3 sequence (DNA): TGTGCCACCAGCAAACGCCGGGACTTGCTAACCAATGAGCAGTTCTTC.

The table lists this clonotype with many counts. The chain joins TRBV12-3 or TRBV12-4 to TRBJ2-3, with 8 bases fitting TRBD2. This CDR3 spans 15 amino acids. The J segment lost 5 bases and the V segment lost 3 bases, leaving 7 bases of the junction unmatched. The CDR3 DNA follows: TGTGCCAGCAGTTTCAGCTCCGGGGGGGGAGATACGCAGTATTTT. Protein: CASSFSSGGGDTQYF.

This clonotype appeared a few times. This sequence joins TRBV5-6 and TRBJ1-5, with a tentative D call TRBD1 (5 bases). Germline V lookup: CDR1 SGHDT, CDR2 YYEEEE. With 3 bases removed from V and 3 bases from J, the gap between germline ends came to 10 bases. CDR3 length: 14 residues. The CDR3, as DNA: TGTGCCAGCAGCTCCGGGACGCTCAATCAGCCCCAGCATTTT. Its translation is CASSSGTLNQPQHF.

Many counts were recorded for this clonotype. This chain joins TRBV10-3 and TRBJ2-5, with D perhaps given as TRBD1 or TRBD2 (5 bases each). V was cut by 3 bases and J by 3 bases, with 14 bases left in between. Germline V lookup: CDR1 ENHRY, CDR2 SYGVKD. CDR3 length: 15 residues. Written as DNA, the CDR3 is TGTGCCATCAGTGATAGGGGAACCGGGGAAGAGACCCAGTACTTC. Translation gives CAISDRGTGEETQYF.

This clonotype has only a few counts. The gene calls are TRBV6-2 or TRBV6-3 and TRBJ2-7; maybe TRBD2 (6 bases). Germline V CDR1 and CDR2: MNHEY, SVGEGT. The CDR3 loop spans 14 amino acids. V lost 2 bases and J lost 6, with 14 bases in between. The CDR3 DNA follows: TGTGCCAGCAGTTACAGGGCGGGACCATTCGAGCAGTACTTC. Translating gives CASSYRAGPFEQYF.

This clonotype has ten or more counts. The chain couples TRBV28 to TRBJ2-7; a weak D match, TRBD1 (5 bases). The CDR3 totals 14 residues. Between the trimmed V and J ends, which lost 6 bases and 0 bases, there was a span of 12 bases. Germline V gene sequence: CDR1 MDHEN, CDR2 SYDVKM. CDR3 protein: CASSSPGYSYEQYF. The CDR3 region has the DNA TGTGCCAGCAGCTCCCCAGGGTACTCCTACGAGCAGTACTTC.

This clonotype was detected a few times. The V gene is TRBV7-8, the J gene TRBJ2-6; weak D call: TRBD1 (6 bases). The germline V gene encodes CDR1 SGHVS and CDR2 FQNEAQ. V was trimmed by 5 bases and J by 0 bases, leaving 14 bases between them. This CDR3 has 17 amino acids. CDR3 protein: CASSPRTAISGANVLTF. DNA for the CDR3: TGTGCCAGCAGCCCCCGGACAGCGATCTCTGGGGCCAACGTCCTGACTTTC.

The chain links TRBV24-1 to TRBJ2-3; 11 nucleotides line up with TRBD2. V trimming: 4 bases; J trimming: 6 bases; junction bases outside the gene matches: 5. Germline-derived CDR1 and CDR2 are KGHDR and SFDVKD. The CDR3 consists of 15 residues. The CDR3 DNA is TGTGCCACCAGTGAATTAGCGGGGGGGCCGGATACGCAGTATTTT. Protein: CATSELAGGPDTQYF.